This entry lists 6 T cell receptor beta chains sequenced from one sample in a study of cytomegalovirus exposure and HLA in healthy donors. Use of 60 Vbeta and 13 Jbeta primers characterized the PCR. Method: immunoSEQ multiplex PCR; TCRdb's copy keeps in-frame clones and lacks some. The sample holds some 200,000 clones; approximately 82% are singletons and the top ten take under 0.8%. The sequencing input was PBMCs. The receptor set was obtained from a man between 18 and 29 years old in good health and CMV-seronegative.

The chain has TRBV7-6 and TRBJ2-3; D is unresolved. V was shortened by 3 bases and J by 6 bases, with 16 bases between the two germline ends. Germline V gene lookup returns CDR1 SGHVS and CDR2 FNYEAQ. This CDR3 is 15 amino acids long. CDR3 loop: CASSFAEPEVDTQYF. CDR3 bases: TGTGCCAGCAGCTTCGCGGAACCAGAGGTTGATACGCAGTATTTT.

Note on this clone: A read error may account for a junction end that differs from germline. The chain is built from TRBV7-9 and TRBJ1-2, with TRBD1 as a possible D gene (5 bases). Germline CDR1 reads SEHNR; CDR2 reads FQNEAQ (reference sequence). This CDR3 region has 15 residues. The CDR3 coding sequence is TGTTCCAGCAGCTTAGAGGTCACCAGGAGGGGTGGCTACACCTTC. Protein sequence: CSSSLEVTRRGGYTF.

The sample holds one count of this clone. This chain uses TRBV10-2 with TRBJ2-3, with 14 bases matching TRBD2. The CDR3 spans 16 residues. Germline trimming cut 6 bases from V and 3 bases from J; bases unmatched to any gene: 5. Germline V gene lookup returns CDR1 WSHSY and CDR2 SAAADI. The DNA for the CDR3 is TGCGCCAGCAGAGCGGGACTAGCGGGAGAGACAGATACGCAGTATTTT. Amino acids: CASRAGLAGETDTQYF.

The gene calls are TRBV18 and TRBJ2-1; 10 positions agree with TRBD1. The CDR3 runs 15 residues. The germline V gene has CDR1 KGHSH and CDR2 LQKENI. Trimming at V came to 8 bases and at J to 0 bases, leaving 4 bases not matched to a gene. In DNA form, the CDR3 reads TGTGCCAGCCAGACAGGGGGCAACTCCTACAATGAGCAGTTCTTC. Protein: CASQTGGNSYNEQFF.

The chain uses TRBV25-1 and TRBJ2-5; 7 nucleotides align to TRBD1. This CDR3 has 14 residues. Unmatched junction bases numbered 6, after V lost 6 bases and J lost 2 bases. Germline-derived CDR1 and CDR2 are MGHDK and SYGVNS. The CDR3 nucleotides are TGTGCCAGCAGGGGGACAGCGCAACAAGAGACCCAGTACTTC. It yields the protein CASRGTAQQETQYF.

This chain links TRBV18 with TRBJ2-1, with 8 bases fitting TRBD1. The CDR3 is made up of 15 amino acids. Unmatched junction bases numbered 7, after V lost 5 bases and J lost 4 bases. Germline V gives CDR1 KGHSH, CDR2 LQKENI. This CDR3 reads CASSEGTGGYNEQFF. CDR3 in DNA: TGTGCCAGCTCAGAAGGGACAGGAGGGTACAATGAGCAGTTCTTC.